This T cell receptor (beta chain) was recorded in a study of blood T cell repertoires in COVID-19. Overall study context: The samples span acute and convalescent COVID-19 from the United States, Italy and Spain.

Germline V gene lookup returns CDR1 LNHDA and CDR2 SQIVND (reference sequence). CDR3 length: 14 amino acids. Trimming stripped 5 bases from V and 8 bases from J, with 18 bases between. This clone was seen just once. In the study's own analysis: Scientists estimated how many nucleated cells there were by amplifying reference gene primers. This table comes from immunoSEQ multiplex PCR, and its TCRdb copy is limited to in-frame clones, with some not included. V and J calls plus clone size are reproduced from that table; the DNA served to infer D and trimming. The data contain tens of thousands of clones, 75% to 95% of them seen just once; the ten biggest clones take up around 13%.

The sequence derives from a human donor with active COVID-19. The donor label of this sample is uncertain. V gene TRBV19 combines with J gene TRBJ1-2, with D possibly TRBD1 on 6 matching bases. The sample taken for sequencing was peripheral blood. CDR3 DNA: TGTGCCAGTAGTCCCGGCCAGGGGATGGGGGGCTACACCTTC. The encoded protein is CASSPGQGMGGYTF.